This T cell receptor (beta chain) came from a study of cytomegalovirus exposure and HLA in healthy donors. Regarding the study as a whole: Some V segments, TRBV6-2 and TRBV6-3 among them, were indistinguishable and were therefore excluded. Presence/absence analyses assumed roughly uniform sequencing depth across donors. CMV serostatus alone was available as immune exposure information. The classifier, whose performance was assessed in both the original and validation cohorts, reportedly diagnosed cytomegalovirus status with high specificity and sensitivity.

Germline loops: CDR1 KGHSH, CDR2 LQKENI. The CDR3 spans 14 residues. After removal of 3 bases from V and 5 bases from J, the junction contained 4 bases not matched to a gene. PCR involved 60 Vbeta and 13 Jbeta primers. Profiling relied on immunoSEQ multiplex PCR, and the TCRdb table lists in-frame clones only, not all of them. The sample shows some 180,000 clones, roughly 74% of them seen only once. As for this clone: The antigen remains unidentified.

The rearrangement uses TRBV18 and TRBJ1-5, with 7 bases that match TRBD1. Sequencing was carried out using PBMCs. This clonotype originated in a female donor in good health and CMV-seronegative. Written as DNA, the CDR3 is TGTGCCAGCTCACCGACAGGGATCGATCAGCCCCAGCATTTT. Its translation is CASSPTGIDQPQHF.